What follows describes a single T cell receptor beta chain. What it binds is unknown. This sample is part of a study of CD8 T cells in ankylosing spondylitis. Findings of the study overall: Reactive arthritis synovial fluid and blood were previously reported to contain some motif variants.

Using its own MiXCR run on the 5' RACE reads, TCRdb lists one record per CDR3 protein. Of about 270,000 distinct CDR3 sequences in the sample, around 32% are singletons; the top ten hold 3.5% to 4.5%. Germline V gene data show CDR1 as MGHRA and CDR2 as YSYEKL. The CDR3 contains 14 residues. Trimming removed 6 bases from V and 5 bases from J, with 13 bases in between. This clonotype was obtained from a male donor with ankylosing spondylitis or in good health (not recorded which). The material sequenced was blood, either unsorted or a sorted T cell fraction (not recorded which). The chain recombines TRBV4-1 with TRBJ1-4; D is perhaps TRBD1 (6 bases). This CDR3 is CASRPTGTNEKLFF. CDR3 bases: TGCGCCAGCAGACCTACAGGGACCAATGAAAAACTGTTTTTT.